The 22 T cell receptor beta chains below all came from one sample that was sequenced in a study of patients and donors after allogeneic stem cell transplantation. TCRdb analysed the RT-PCR reads with MiXCR anew, one entry per CDR3 protein. The sample has roughly 880,000 distinct CDR3 sequences, roughly 17% seen once. Sequencing was carried out using blood, either unsorted or a sorted T cell fraction (not recorded which). These receptors came from a human donor who was either an allogeneic HSCT recipient or a stem cell or donor lymphocyte infusion donor (not recorded which). It is not recorded whose cells these are; they may come from a transplant donor.

This clonotype was seen more than once but under ten times. The chain combines TRBV11-2 with TRBJ1-1, with D uncertain. This CDR3 contains 20 residues. The germline V and J ends were trimmed by 5 bases and 0 bases, with 28 bases remaining between them. Germline V gives CDR1 SGHAT, CDR2 FQNNGV. CDR3 DNA: TGTGCCAGCAGCCCGCGAGGAACGAAGCAAACCACTGACATGAACACTGAAGCTTTCTTT. It encodes CASSPRGTKQTTDMNTEAFF.

This clonotype has just a few counts. The chain uses TRBV5-1 and TRBJ2-7; D is perhaps TRBD1 (6 bases). The CDR3 loop spans 15 amino acids. Trimming cost V 4 bases and J 4 bases, with 18 bases left between them. CDR1 is SGHRS and CDR2 is YFSETQ in the germline V gene. The CDR3 DNA follows: TGCGCCAGCAGCATCAAGACAGGAACTGTGTACGAGCAGTACTTC. It is translated as CASSIKTGTVYEQYF.

In its sample, this clonotype was seen a few times. The chain recombines TRBV20-1 with TRBJ1-2; D perhaps matches TRBD1 (5 bases). Germline CDR1 reads DFQATT; CDR2 reads SNEGSKA (reference sequence). The length of the CDR3 is 10 residues. This CDR3 reads CTGRGGGYTF. Here the CDR3 DNA reads TGCACCGGCCGGGGGGGTGGCTACACCTTC.

In this sample, this clonotype turned up a few times. The rearrangement uses TRBV20-1 and TRBJ1-5; 8 bases align to TRBD1. Germline assignment: CDR1 DFQATT and CDR2 SNEGSKA (reference sequence). CDR3 length equals 13 residues. V was clipped by 5 bases and J by 6 bases; unmatched bases: 6. In DNA, the CDR3 is TGCAGTGCTGGATCAGGGGGCGGTCAGCCCCAGCATTTT. This encodes CSAGSGGGQPQHF.

This clonotype showed up just a few times. This chain links TRBV3-1 with TRBJ2-1; perhaps TRBD2 as D (6 bases). Germline-derived CDR1 and CDR2 are LGHDT and YNNKEL (reference sequence). The V and J ends lost 1 base and 8 bases respectively, with 15 bases between them. This CDR3 comprises 15 residues. The CDR3 is CASSQVKLAGHEQFF. The CDR3 DNA follows: TGTGCCAGCAGCCAAGTTAAACTAGCCGGGCATGAGCAGTTCTTC.

This clonotype was seen more than once but under ten times. The chain uses TRBV6-4 and TRBJ2-7, with 14 bases matching TRBD2. Germline V gene data show CDR1 as MRHNA and CDR2 as SNTAGT. The junction had 11 bases not matched to a gene; V was cut back by 7 bases and J by 9 bases. This CDR3 region has 15 residues. Here the CDR3 DNA reads TGTGCCAGCAATACCGGGACTAGCGGGGGAAAGGTGCAGTACTTC. It codes for CASNTGTSGGKVQYF.

This clonotype has just a few counts. The chain couples TRBV20-1 to TRBJ1-4; D is perhaps TRBD1 (6 bases). This CDR3 is built from 14 residues. Trimming left V 2 bases short and J 8 bases short, with 15 bases between. Germline V CDR1 and CDR2: DFQATT, SNEGSKA (reference sequence). The CDR3 region is CSARFLRTEEKLFF. The CDR3 nucleotides are TGCAGTGCTAGATTTCTCCGGACAGAAGAAAAACTGTTTTTT.

The chain couples TRBV5-1 to TRBJ1-1, with a possible D match to TRBD1 (5 bases). V was shortened by 4 bases and J by 0 bases, with 13 bases between the two germline ends. Germline assignment: CDR1 SGHRS and CDR2 YFSETQ. This CDR3 comprises 15 residues. The DNA for the CDR3 is TGCGCCAGCAGCCCCTGGGGGGGAATGAACACTGAAGCTTTCTTT. This sequence encodes CASSPWGGMNTEAFF. Complete variable domain (other parts from reference TRBV5-1 and TRBJ1-1): KAGVTQTPRYLIKTRGQQVTLSCSPISGHRSVSWYQQTPGQGLQFLFEYFSETQRNKGNFPGRFSGRQFSNSRSEMNVSTLELGDSALYLCASSPWGGMNTEAFFGQGTRLTVV.

The chain recombines TRBV28 with TRBJ2-7, with 12 bases aligning to TRBD1. Germline CDR1 and CDR2: MDHEN and SYDVKM. The V gene end was trimmed by 5 bases and the J gene end by 5 bases; junction bases not matched to a gene: 7. The length of the CDR3 is 15 residues. The CDR3 bases are TGTGCCAGCAGTAACCGGGACAGGGGGCTAAACGAGCAGTACTTC. Encoded protein: CASSNRDRGLNEQYF.

The V call is TRBV19, the J call TRBJ1-6; no firm D call. Trimming left V 3 bases short and J 6 bases short, with 12 bases between. This CDR3 region has 15 residues. Germline CDR1 is LNHDA and CDR2 is SQIVND (reference sequence). The DNA of the CDR3 is TGTGCCAGTAGTATCCGGGAGCTCTTTAATTCACCCCTCCACTTT. Translated, it gives CASSIRELFNSPLHF. The complete variable domain, with remaining parts taken from reference TRBV19 and TRBJ1-6, reads DGGITQSPKYLFRKEGQNVTLSCEQNLNHDAMYWYRQDPGQGLRLIYYSQIVNDFQKGDIAEGYSVSREKKESFPLTVTSAQKNPTAFYLCASSIRELFNSPLHFGNGTRLTVT.

This clonotype was counted at least ten times. The chain carries TRBV4-3 and TRBJ2-1, with D maybe TRBD2 (5 bases). V was clipped by 0 bases and J by 1 base, with 10 bases between them. The germline V gene has CDR1 LGHNA and CDR2 YSLEER. This CDR3 contains 16 residues. CDR3 DNA sequence: TGCGCCAGCAGCCAAGATACCGGGGTATCCTACAATGAGCAGTTCTTC. Encoded protein: CASSQDTGVSYNEQFF.

The chain combines TRBV5-5 with TRBJ2-5; either TRBD1 or TRBD2 may fit D (5 bases each). The CDR3 runs 13 residues. Germline CDR1 is SGHKS and CDR2 is YYEKEE (reference sequence). V lost 8 bases to trimming and J lost 3 bases, with 14 bases between them. The CDR3 loop reads CASAPRGEETQYF. Here the CDR3 DNA reads TGTGCCAGTGCCCCTCGGGGCGAAGAGACCCAGTACTTC.

This clonotype turned up a few times. The chain has TRBV30 and TRBJ1-3; D gene unclear. The CDR3 spans 14 residues. V was pared by 4 bases and J by 7 bases, with 17 bases between. Germline loops: CDR1 GTSNPN, CDR2 SVGIG (reference sequence). The CDR3 here is CAWKGPTWPNTIYF. The CDR3 region has the DNA TGTGCCTGGAAAGGCCCTACTTGGCCTAACACCATATATTTT.

This clonotype was counted many times. The germline gene is not matched at one end of the junction; a read error may be the cause. The V gene is TRBV4-1, the J gene TRBJ2-1, with unresolved D. Germline loops: CDR1 MGHRA, CDR2 YSYEKL. The CDR3 is made up of 12 amino acids. The CDR3: CASSEDGNEQFF. The CDR3 nucleotides are TGCGCCAGCAGCGAAGACGGAAATGAGCAGTTCTTC.

At least ten counts were recorded for this clonotype. The chain combines TRBV12-3 or TRBV12-4 with TRBJ2-5; D tentatively fits TRBD1 or TRBD2 (6 bases each). The CDR3 extends over 15 amino acids. Trimming shortened V by 5 bases and J by 3 bases, and 16 bases separated the two germline ends. Written as DNA, the CDR3 is TGTGCCAGCAGTCCCCAGGGGAGGAATAAAGAGACCCAGTACTTC. It codes for CASSPQGRNKETQYF.

This chain links TRBV4-2 with TRBJ1-4; 8 bases match TRBD1. The V gene's germline CDR1 is LGHNA and CDR2 YNFKEQ. The CDR3 runs 12 residues. The J segment lost 5 bases and the V segment lost 10 bases, leaving 3 bases of the junction unmatched. CDR3 loop: CATRGLNEKLFF. The CDR3 DNA is TGTGCCACCAGGGGGCTCAATGAAAAACTGTTTTTT.

CDR3 residues: CASTQRTGGTGELFF. CDR3 in DNA: TGCGCCAGCACCCAAAGGACAGGGGGGACCGGGGAGCTGTTTTTT. The chain recombines TRBV5-1 with TRBJ2-2; 10 nucleotides match TRBD1. Per the germline V gene, CDR1 is SGHRS and CDR2 is YFSETQ. The CDR3 loop spans 15 amino acids. V lost 6 bases and J lost 5; bases outside the gene matches: 7.

This clonotype was seen a handful of times. The chain carries TRBV4-1 and TRBJ2-1; 8 bases fit TRBD2. V trimming: 3 bases; J trimming: 4 bases; junction bases outside the gene matches: 8. The length of the CDR3 is 16 residues. CDR1 MGHRA and CDR2 YSYEKL come from the germline V gene. DNA of the CDR3: TGCGCCAGCAGCCATATCGGGAGGGCCATTTACAATGAGCAGTTCTTC. Encoded protein: CASSHIGRAIYNEQFF.

There are a few counts of this clonotype. The chain carries TRBV27 and TRBJ2-6; D uncertain. The germline V gene encodes CDR1 MNHEY and CDR2 SMNVEV (reference sequence). CDR3 length: 16 amino acids. Trimming removed 3 bases from V and 1 base from J, with 10 bases in between. The chain's CDR3 is CASSFNRPSGANVLTF. The CDR3 nucleotides read TGTGCCAGCAGTTTCAACAGACCATCTGGGGCCAACGTCCTGACTTTC.

This chain links TRBV25-1 with TRBJ2-1; D call uncertain. The V gene's germline CDR1 is MGHDK and CDR2 SYGVNS. Trimming removed 6 bases at V and 9 bases at J, with 9 bases between. The CDR3 contains 11 residues. In DNA, the CDR3 is TGTGCCAGCAGATTAGGTTTTGAGCAGTTCTTC. Translated: CASRLGFEQFF.

The table lists this clonotype with a few counts. The chain recombines TRBV12-3 or TRBV12-4 with TRBJ2-1, with 8 bases lining up with TRBD1. This CDR3 spans 17 amino acids. J was trimmed by 6 bases and V by 0 bases; bases with no gene match: 10. The CDR3 loop is CASSLALGQGAPNEQFF. CDR3 DNA: TGTGCCAGCAGTTTAGCGCTTGGGCAGGGGGCGCCCAATGAGCAGTTCTTC.

There are many counts of this clonotype. Here the CDR3 reads CASSSGLAGGTDTQYF. In DNA form, the CDR3 reads TGCGCCAGCAGCTCGGGACTAGCGGGGGGAACAGATACGCAGTATTTT. J is TRBJ2-3 and V is TRBV5-1, with 15 positions matching TRBD2. The germline V gene encodes CDR1 SGHRS and CDR2 YFSETQ. The CDR3 is made up of 16 amino acids. J was trimmed by 3 bases and V by 3 bases; bases with no gene match: 2.